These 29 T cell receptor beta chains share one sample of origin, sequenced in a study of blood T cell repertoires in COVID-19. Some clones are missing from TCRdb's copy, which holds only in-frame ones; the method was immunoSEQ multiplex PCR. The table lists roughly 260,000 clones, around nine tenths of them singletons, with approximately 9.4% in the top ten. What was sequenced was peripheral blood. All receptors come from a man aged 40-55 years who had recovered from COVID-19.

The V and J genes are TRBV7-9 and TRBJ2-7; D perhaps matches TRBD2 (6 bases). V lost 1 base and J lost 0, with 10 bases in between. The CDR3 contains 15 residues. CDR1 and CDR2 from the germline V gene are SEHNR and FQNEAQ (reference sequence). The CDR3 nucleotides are TGTGCCAGCAGCTTAGTTGGCGGGGTCTCCTACGAGCAGTACTTC. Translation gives CASSLVGGVSYEQYF.

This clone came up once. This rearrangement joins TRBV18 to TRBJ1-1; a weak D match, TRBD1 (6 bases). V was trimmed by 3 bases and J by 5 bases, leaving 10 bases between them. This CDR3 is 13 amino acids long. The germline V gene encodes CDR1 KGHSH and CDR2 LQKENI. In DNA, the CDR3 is TGTGCCAGCTCACCCAAGGGGGGGACTGAAGCTTTCTTT. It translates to CASSPKGGTEAFF.

The CDR3 nucleotides read TGTGCCAGCACCAAGGGGCTAGCGGACTTCCAAGAGACCCAGTACTTC. Translating it yields CASTKGLADFQETQYF. The chain carries TRBV19 and TRBJ2-5, with 7 bases fitting TRBD2. The trim removed 9 bases at V and 1 base at J, leaving 14 bases unmatched. The CDR3 has 16 amino acids. Germline V gene sequence: CDR1 LNHDA, CDR2 SQIVND (reference sequence). Based on the CDR3 plus reference TRBV19 and TRBJ2-5, the full variable domain is DGGITQSPKYLFRKEGQNVTLSCEQNLNHDAMYWYRQDPGQGLRLIYYSQIVNDFQKGDIAEGYSVSREKKESFPLTVTSAQKNPTAFYLCASTKGLADFQETQYFGPGTRLLVL.

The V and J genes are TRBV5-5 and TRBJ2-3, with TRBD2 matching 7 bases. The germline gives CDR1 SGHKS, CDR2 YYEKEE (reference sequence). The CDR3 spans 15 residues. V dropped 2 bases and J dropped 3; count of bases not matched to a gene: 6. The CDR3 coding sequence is TGTGCCAGCAGCTTTCTTGCGGGAGAGACAGATACGCAGTATTTT. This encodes CASSFLAGETDTQYF.

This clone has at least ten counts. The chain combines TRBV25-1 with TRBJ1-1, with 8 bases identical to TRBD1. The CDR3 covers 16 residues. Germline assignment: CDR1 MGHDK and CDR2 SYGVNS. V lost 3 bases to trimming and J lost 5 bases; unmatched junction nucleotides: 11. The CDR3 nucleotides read TGTGCCAGCAGTGAGAATCAGGGGGCGCGGCGGACTGAAGCTTTCTTT. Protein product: CASSENQGARRTEAFF.

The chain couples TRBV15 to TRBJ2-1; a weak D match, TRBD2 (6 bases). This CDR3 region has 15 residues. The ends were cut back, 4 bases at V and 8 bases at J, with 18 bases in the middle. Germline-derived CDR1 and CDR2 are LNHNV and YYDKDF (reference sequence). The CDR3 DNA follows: TGTGCCACCAGCACGGAGGGCCTAGGGGCCGATGAGCAGTTCTTC. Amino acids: CATSTEGLGADEQFF.

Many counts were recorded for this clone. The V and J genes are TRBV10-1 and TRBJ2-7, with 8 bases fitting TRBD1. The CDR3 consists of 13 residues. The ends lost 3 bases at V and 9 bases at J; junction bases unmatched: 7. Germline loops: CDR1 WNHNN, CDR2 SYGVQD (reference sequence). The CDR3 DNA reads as TGCGCCAGCAGTGACCCGGACAGGGACCTGCAGTACTTC. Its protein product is CASSDPDRDLQYF.

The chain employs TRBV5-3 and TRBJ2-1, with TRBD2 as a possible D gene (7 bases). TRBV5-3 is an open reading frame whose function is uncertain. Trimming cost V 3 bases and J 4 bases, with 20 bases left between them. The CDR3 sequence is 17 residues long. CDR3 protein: CARSWPSGAGEYNEQFF. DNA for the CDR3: TGTGCCAGAAGCTGGCCTTCAGGGGCGGGGGAGTACAATGAGCAGTTCTTC.

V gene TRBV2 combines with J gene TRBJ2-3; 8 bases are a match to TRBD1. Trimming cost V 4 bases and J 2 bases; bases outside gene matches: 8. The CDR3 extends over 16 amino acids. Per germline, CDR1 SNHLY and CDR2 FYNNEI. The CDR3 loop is CASSVMDRVNTDTQYF. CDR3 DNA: TGTGCCAGCAGTGTAATGGACAGGGTAAACACAGATACGCAGTATTTT.

CDR3 sequence: CASSFNIIYGYTF. CDR3 DNA: TGTGCCAGCAGTTTTAACATTATCTATGGCTACACCTTC. V and J are TRBV12-3 or TRBV12-4 and TRBJ1-2; D gene unclear. V dropped 3 bases and J dropped 4 bases, with 9 bases sitting between them. The CDR3 runs 13 residues.

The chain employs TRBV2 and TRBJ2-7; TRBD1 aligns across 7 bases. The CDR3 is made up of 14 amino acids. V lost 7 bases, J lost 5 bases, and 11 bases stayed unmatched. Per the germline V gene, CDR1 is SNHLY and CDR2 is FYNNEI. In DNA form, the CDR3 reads TGTGCCAGCACCACGTGGCAGGGGGACAACGAGCAGTACTTC. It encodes CASTTWQGDNEQYF.

The DNA for the CDR3 is TGTGCCAGCAGCCTCCCTCAGGGGGCCGGTGGCTACACCTTC. This sequence encodes CASSLPQGAGGYTF. The chain employs TRBV3-1 (or the pseudogene TRBV3-2) and TRBJ1-2; 8 bases line up with TRBD1. Germline-derived CDR1 and CDR2 are LGHDT and YNNKEL (reference sequence). This CDR3 region has 14 residues. J gave up 7 bases and V 4 bases, and 8 bases lay outside the gene matches.

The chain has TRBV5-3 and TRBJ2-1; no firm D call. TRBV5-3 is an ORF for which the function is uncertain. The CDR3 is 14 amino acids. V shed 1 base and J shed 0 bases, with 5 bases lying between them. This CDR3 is CARSLPVSYNEQFF. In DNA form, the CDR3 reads TGTGCCAGAAGCTTGCCTGTCTCCTACAATGAGCAGTTCTTC.

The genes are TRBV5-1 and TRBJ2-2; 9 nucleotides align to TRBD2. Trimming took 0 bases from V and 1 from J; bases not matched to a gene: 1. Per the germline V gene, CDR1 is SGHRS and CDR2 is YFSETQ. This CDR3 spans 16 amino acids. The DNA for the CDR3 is TGCGCCAGCAGCTTGGCACTAGCGGGGAACACCGGGGAGCTGTTTTTT. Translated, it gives CASSLALAGNTGELFF.

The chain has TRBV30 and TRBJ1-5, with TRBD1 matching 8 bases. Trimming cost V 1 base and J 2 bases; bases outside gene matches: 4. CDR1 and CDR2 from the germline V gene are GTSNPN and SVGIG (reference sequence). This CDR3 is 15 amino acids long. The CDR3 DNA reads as TGTGCCTGGAGTGGTGGGACAGGCGGCAATCAGCCCCAGCATTTT. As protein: CAWSGGTGGNQPQHF.

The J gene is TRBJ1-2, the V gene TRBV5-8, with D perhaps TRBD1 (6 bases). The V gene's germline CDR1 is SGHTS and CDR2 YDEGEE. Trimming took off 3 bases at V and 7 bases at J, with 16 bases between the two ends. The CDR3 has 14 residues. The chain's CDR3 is CASSYGGRLPGYTF. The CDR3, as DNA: TGTGCCAGCAGCTATGGGGGCAGGCTGCCTGGCTACACCTTC.

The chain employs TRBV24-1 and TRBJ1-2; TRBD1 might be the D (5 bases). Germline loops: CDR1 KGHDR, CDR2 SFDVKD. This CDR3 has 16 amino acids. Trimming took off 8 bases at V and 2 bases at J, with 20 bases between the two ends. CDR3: CATKVDRQTLNYGYTF. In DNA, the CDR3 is TGTGCCACCAAGGTTGACAGACAAACTCTAAACTATGGCTACACCTTC.

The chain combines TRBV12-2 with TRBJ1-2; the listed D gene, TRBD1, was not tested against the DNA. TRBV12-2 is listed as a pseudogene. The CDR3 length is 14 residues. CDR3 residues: CASRLVTGCYGYTF. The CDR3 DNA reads TGTGCAAGTCGCTTAGTGACAGGGTGCTATGGCTACACCTTC.

CDR3 DNA: TGCGCCAGCAAACTCGTCCCCCCAACGGAGACCCAGTACTTC. As protein: CASKLVPPTETQYF. This chain connects TRBV5-1 to TRBJ2-5, with no clear D. Trimming pared 6 bases from V and 5 bases from J, leaving 17 bases between. CDR3 size: 14 residues. CDR1 is SGHRS and CDR2 is YFSETQ in the germline V gene. The full variable domain, with the rest looked up from reference TRBV5-1 and TRBJ2-5, is KAGVTQTPRYLIKTRGQQVTLSCSPISGHRSVSWYQQTPGQGLQFLFEYFSETQRNKGNFPGRFSGRQFSNSRSEMNVSTLELGDSALYLCASKLVPPTETQYFGPGTRLLVL.

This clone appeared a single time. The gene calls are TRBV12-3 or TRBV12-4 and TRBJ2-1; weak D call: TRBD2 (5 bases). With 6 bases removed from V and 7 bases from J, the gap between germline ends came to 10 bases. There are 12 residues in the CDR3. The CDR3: CASSGLGNEQFF. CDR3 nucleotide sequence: TGTGCCAGCAGCGGACTTGGGAATGAGCAGTTCTTC.

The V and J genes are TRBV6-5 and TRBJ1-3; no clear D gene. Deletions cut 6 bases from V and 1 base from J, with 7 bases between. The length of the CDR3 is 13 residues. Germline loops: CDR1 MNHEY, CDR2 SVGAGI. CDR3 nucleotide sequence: TGTGCCAGCAGCGCGTATTCTGGAAACACCATATATTTT. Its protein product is CASSAYSGNTIYF.

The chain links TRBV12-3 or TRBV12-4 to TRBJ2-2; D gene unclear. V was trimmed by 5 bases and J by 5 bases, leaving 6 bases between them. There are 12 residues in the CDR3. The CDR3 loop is CASSTWTGELFF. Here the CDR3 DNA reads TGTGCCAGCAGTACTTGGACCGGGGAGCTGTTTTTT.

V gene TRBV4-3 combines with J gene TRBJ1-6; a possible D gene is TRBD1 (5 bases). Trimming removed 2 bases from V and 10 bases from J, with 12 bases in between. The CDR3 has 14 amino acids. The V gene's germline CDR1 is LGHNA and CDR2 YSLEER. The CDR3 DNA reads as TGCGCCAGCAGCCAACTGGGGGGGAGGTCACCCCTCCACTTT. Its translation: CASSQLGGRSPLHF.

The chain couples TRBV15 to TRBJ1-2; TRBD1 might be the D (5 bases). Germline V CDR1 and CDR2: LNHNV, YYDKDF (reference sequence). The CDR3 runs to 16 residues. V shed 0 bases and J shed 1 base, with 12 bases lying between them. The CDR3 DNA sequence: TGTGCCACCAGCAGAGATGGAGGGACCTATAACTATGGCTACACCTTC. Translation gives CATSRDGGTYNYGYTF. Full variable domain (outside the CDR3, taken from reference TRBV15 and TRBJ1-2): DAMVIQNPRYQVTQFGKPVTLSCSQTLNHNVMYWYQQKSSQAPKLLFHYYDKDFNNEADTPDNFQSRRPNTSFCFLDIRSPGLGDTAMYLCATSRDGGTYNYGYTFGSGTRLTVV.

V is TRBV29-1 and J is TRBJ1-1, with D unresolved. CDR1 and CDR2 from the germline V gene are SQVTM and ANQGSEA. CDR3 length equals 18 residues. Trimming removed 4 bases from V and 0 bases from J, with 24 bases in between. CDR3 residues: CSVAHFQATNVMNTEAFF. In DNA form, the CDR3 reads TGCAGCGTTGCCCACTTTCAGGCTACAAACGTAATGAACACTGAAGCTTTCTTT.

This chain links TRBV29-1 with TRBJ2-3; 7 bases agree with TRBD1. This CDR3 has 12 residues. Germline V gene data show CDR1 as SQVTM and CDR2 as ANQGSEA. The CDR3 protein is CTVRDSMYTQYF. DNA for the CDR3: TGCACCGTCCGGGACAGTATGTATACGCAGTATTTT.

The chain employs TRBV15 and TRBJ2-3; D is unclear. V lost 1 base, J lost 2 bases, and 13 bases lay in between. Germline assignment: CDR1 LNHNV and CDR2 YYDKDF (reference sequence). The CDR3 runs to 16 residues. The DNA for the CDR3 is TGTGCCACCAGCAGAGCTCCCGGAGTAGCCACAGATACGCAGTATTTT. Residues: CATSRAPGVATDTQYF.

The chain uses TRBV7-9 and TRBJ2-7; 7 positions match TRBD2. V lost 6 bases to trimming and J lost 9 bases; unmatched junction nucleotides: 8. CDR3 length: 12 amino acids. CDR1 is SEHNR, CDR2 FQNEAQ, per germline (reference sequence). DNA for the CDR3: TGTGCCAGCAGTATCCTAACGGGGGGGCAGTACTTC. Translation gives CASSILTGGQYF.

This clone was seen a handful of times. This chain's CDR3 is CASSLSAGLSYEQYF. The CDR3 nucleotides read TGTGCCAGCAGCTTATCGGCAGGACTATCCTACGAGCAGTACTTC. This chain links TRBV7-6 with TRBJ2-7; possibly TRBD2 for D (6 bases). This CDR3 has 15 residues. V lost 2 bases and J 1 base, leaving 12 bases between the germline ends. The germline V gene has CDR1 SGHVS and CDR2 FNYEAQ.